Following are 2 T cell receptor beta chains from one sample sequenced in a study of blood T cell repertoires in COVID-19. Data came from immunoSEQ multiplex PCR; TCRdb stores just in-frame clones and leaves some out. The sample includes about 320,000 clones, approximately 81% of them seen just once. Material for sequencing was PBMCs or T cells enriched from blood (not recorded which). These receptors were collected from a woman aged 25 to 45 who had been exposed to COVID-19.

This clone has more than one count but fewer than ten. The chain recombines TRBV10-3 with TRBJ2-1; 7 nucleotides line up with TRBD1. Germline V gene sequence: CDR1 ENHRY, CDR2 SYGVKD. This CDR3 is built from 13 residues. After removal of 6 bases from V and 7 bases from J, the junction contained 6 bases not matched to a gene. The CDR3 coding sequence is TGTGCCATCAGCACAGGGGATGGAAATGAGCAGTTCTTC. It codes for CAISTGDGNEQFF.

The CDR3 nucleotides read TGTGCCAGCAGTTTACCCACGGTGCCGAACACTGAAGCTTTCTTT. Its translation is CASSLPTVPNTEAFF. The chain uses TRBV28 and TRBJ1-1; D unresolved. From germline, CDR1 is MDHEN and CDR2 SYDVKM. Trimming left V 2 bases short and J 1 base short, with 11 bases between. The CDR3 covers 15 residues.